This TCR beta chain emerged from a study of T cell repertoires in cytomegalovirus infection. Study details: CMV infection together with matching HLA type was indicated by public TCR beta signatures.

TCRdb analysed the reads with MiXCR anew, one entry per CDR3 protein. This repertoire shows around 630,000 distinct CDR3 sequences, approximately 24% found once; its top ten account for less than 9.5%. In regard to this clonotype: At one of its ends the junction is not consistent with the germline gene, which may arise from a read error.

CDR1 is KGHDR, CDR2 SFDVKD, per germline. The CDR3 spans 15 residues. This TCR derives from a human donor in good health (CMV status not recorded). Some clones in this sample may be carry-over from other donors' samples. V usage is TRBV24-1 and J usage is TRBJ2-5, with a possible D match to TRBD1 (5 bases). The sequenced material came from CD8+ T cells from PBMCs. CDR3 coding DNA: TGTACCACCAGTGCCGTGGATTCGACAGAGGAGACCCAGTACTTC. It specifies CTTSAVDSTEETQYF.